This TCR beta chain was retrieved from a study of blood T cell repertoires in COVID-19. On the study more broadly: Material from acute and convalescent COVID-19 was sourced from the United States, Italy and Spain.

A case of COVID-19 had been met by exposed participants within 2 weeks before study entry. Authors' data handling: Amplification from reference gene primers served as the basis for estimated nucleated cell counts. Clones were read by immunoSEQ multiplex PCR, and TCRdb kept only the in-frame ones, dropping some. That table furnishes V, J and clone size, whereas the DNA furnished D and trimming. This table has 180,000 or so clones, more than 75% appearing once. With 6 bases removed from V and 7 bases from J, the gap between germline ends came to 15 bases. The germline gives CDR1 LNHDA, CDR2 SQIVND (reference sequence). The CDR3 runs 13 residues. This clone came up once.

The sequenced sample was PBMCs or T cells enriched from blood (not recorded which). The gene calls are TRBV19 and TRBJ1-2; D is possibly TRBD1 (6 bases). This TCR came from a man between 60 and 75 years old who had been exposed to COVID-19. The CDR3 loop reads CASRGARLGGYTF. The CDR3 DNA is TGTGCCAGTAGGGGGGCTAGGTTAGGTGGCTACACCTTC.